A selection of T cell receptor beta chains follows, all from one sample in a study of T cells in Graves' hyperthyroidism and ophthalmopathy. From the multiplex PCR reads, TCRdb called clonotypes with MiXCR, one entry per CDR3 protein. The sample records about 340,000 distinct CDR3 sequences, roughly 18% being singletons. The sample taken for sequencing was blood. These receptors were collected from a woman between 50 and 59 years old with Graves' hyperthyroidism. CDR3s include the opening cysteine and the closing phenylalanine or tryptophan. Each record gives: clone size, V gene, J gene, D gene, CDR3 DNA, CDR3 protein. D genes are given only for firm matches. Not every row has a clone size; where given, it reads once, few, many or a size class.

>few|TRBV10-1|TRBJ1-1|TRBD1
TGCGCCAGCAGTCCCGAGACAGGGGGCTACACTGAAGCTTTCTTT
CASSPETGGYTEAFF
>many|TRBV3-1|TRBJ2-5|TRBD1
TGTGCCAGCAGCCCGACACATGGACCGGGACAGGTTTCGTACTTC
CASSPTHGPGQVSYF
>NA|TRBV6-1|TRBJ2-3|TRBD2
TGTGCCAGCCAACCAACCGCGGGGGGTACGCAGTATTTT
CASQPTAGGTQYF
>NA|TRBV3-1|TRBJ1-1|NA
TGTGCCAGCAGCCAAGATGCGTGGGGCACTGAAGCTTTCTTT
CASSQDAWGTEAFF
>NA|TRBV5-5|TRBJ2-3|NA
TGTGCCAGCAGCAGGACTAGCACAGATACGCAGTATTTT
CASSRTSTDTQYF
>few|TRBV20-1|TRBJ2-5|NA
TGCAGTGCTAGGATGGCGCCGTGGGAGACCCAGTACTTC
CSARMAPWETQYF
>NA|TRBV19|TRBJ2-3|TRBD2
TGTGCCAGTAGTACCCGACTAGCGGGAGTAAAGGATACGCAGTATTTT
CASSTRLAGVKDTQYF
>few|TRBV20-1|TRBJ2-5|NA
TGCAGTGCTAGAAGTCGGAGACAAGAGACCCAGTACTTC
CSARSRRQETQYF
>many|TRBV28|TRBJ2-7|TRBD1
TGTGCCAGCAGTTCACCGGGACAGGGGCTCTACGAGCAGTACTTC
CASSSPGQGLYEQYF
>NA|TRBV12-5|TRBJ1-1|NA
TGTGCTAGTGGTTTCCCAGAGACATTCGAAGCTTTCTTT
CASGFPETFEAFF
>NA|TRBV28|TRBJ1-4|NA
TGTGCCAGCAGTTTACCGGGGCAGGCTAATGAAAAACTGTTTTTT
CASSLPGQANEKLFF
>NA|TRBV27|TRBJ2-3|TRBD2
TGTGCCAGCACCAACCGTCGGGGGGGCTCCAGCCATACGCAGTATTTT
CASTNRRGGSSHTQYF
>many|TRBV18|TRBJ1-1|NA
TGTGCCAGCTCACCACTCGAGGGGACTGAAGCTTTCTTT
CASSPLEGTEAFF
>many|TRBV7-8|TRBJ1-5|NA
TGTGCCAGCAGCTTAGGTCTTAGGGGGGGGTTTAATCAGCCCCAGCATTTT
CASSLGLRGGFNQPQHF
>many|TRBV28|TRBJ2-1|NA
TGTGCCAGCCCAACTAGCAGGGGGTACAATGAGCAGTTCTTC
CASPTSRGYNEQFF
>NA|TRBV12-3/TRBV12-4|TRBJ1-5|NA
TGTGCCAGCAGGGGACTGGCGGATCAGCCCCAGCATTTT
CASRGLADQPQHF
>NA|TRBV20-1|TRBJ1-6|NA
TGCAGTGCTAGTGGCGGGGGCGCCGCCTCGGGGAATTCACCCCTCCACTTT
CSASGGGAASGNSPLHF
>NA|TRBV5-8|TRBJ1-5|TRBD1
TGTGCCAGCAGCTATGCGGAACCCCCTCCGAACAGGGGGTATAGCAATCAGCCCCAGCATTTT
CASSYAEPPPNRGYSNQPQHF
>NA|TRBV5-1|TRBJ1-2|NA
TGCGCCAGCGCTCGGGGGGGACCCTTCTACTATGGCTACACCTTC
CASARGGPFYYGYTF
>many|TRBV12-3/TRBV12-4|TRBJ2-7|TRBD2
TGTGCCAGCAGTCCAGGTCCGGGCGGGAGGTATACCTACGAGCAGTACTTC
CASSPGPGGRYTYEQYF
>few|TRBV12-3/TRBV12-4|TRBJ2-2|NA
TGTGCCAGCAGGACCTTCGGACAGCCCTGGAACACCGGGGAGCTGTTTTTT
CASRTFGQPWNTGELFF
>NA|TRBV19|TRBJ1-1|NA
TGTGCCAGTAGTCGGTGGGTAGAAGCTTTCTTT
CASSRWVEAFF
>few|TRBV2|TRBJ1-5|NA
TGTACCAGCAGTGTAGGTCCGGGACAGCCCCAGCATTTT
CTSSVGPGQPQHF
>many|TRBV7-2|TRBJ1-4|NA
TGTGCCAGCAGCCCGACAGCAACTAATGAAAAACTGTTTTTT
CASSPTATNEKLFF
>few|TRBV20-1|TRBJ1-2|TRBD1
TGCAGTGCTAGTACAGGGGGGTTCTATGGCTACACCTTC
CSASTGGFYGYTF
>many|TRBV15|TRBJ2-3|NA
TGTGCCACCTCCACTGAGAGACTCACAGATACGCAGTATTTT
CATSTERLTDTQYF
>NA|TRBV12-3/TRBV12-4|TRBJ2-1|TRBD1
TGTGCGACTCGCCCCGGGACAGGGGGCCGCGATGAGCAGTTCTTC
CATRPGTGGRDEQFF
>few|TRBV29-1|TRBJ2-3|TRBD2
TGCAGCGTTGAAGCTCCCGGGGAGGGGCTGACAGATACGCAGTATTTT
CSVEAPGEGLTDTQYF
>NA|TRBV19|TRBJ2-7|TRBD1
TGTGCCAGTAGTCGAACGGGACAGCTCCAGCTATCCTACGAGCAGTACTTC
CASSRTGQLQLSYEQYF
>few|TRBV4-1|TRBJ2-3|TRBD2
TGCGCCAGCAGCCAAAGAACTAGCGGGGGGGTAAAGGATACGCAGTATTTT
CASSQRTSGGVKDTQYF
>few|TRBV5-1|TRBJ2-2|NA
TGCGCCAGCAGCGTCGGATGGACCGGGGAGCTGTTTTTT
CASSVGWTGELFF
>NA|TRBV29-1|TRBJ2-2|TRBD2
TGCAGCGTTGAAGGGCTAGCGGGGGCCACCGGGGAGCTGTTTTTT
CSVEGLAGATGELFF
>few|TRBV4-2|TRBJ1-1|TRBD1
TGTGCCAGCAGCCAAGATCGGAGACAGGGACTCGCGAACACTGAAGCTTTCTTT
CASSQDRRQGLANTEAFF
>many|TRBV11-2|TRBJ2-5|NA
TGTGCCAGCAGCTCTTCGTATGGTGCGCAGACCCAGTACTTC
CASSSSYGAQTQYF
>NA|TRBV20-1|TRBJ2-5|TRBD2
TGCAGTGCTAGAGTAGCGGGAATAGAAGAGACCCAGTACTTC
CSARVAGIEETQYF
>many|TRBV6-1|TRBJ1-5|NA
TGTGCCAGCAGTGAAAGCTCCGCCAATGGCAATCAGCCCCAGCATTTT
CASSESSANGNQPQHF
>many|TRBV5-4|TRBJ2-1|TRBD1
TGTGCCAGCAGCTTGAAGGGGACAGGGGGCGGGTATGAGCAGTTCTTC
CASSLKGTGGGYEQFF